Below are 29 T cell receptor beta chains sequenced from a single sample in a study of cytomegalovirus exposure and HLA in healthy donors. PCR amplification relied on 60 Vbeta primers (plus 13 Jbeta primers). The protocol was immunoSEQ multiplex PCR, while the TCRdb copy is restricted to in-frame clones and leaves out a portion. Its clone listing holds about 130,000 clones. Sample: PBMCs. The receptors derive from a woman between 40 and 50 years old in good health and CMV-seropositive.

Note on this clone: A read error may produce the germline difference seen at one junction end. V usage is TRBV19 and J usage is TRBJ1-1; D unclear. The germline V gene encodes CDR1 LNHDA and CDR2 SQIVND (reference sequence). CDR3 length: 14 amino acids. This CDR3 reads CAGSIHARDTEAFF. CDR3 coding DNA: TGTGCCGGTAGTATACACGCTCGAGACACTGAAGCTTTCTTT. The full variable domain, completed using reference TRBV19 and TRBJ1-1, is DGGITQSPKYLFRKEGQNVTLSCEQNLNHDAMYWYRQDPGQGLRLIYYSQIVNDFQKGDIAEGYSVSREKKESFPLTVTSAQKNPTAFYLCAGSIHARDTEAFFGQGTRLTVV.

The V gene is TRBV19, the J gene TRBJ1-1, with D possibly being TRBD1 (5 bases). This CDR3 is built from 13 residues. Trimming left V 1 base short and J 3 bases short, with 6 bases between. Germline lookup yields CDR1 LNHDA and CDR2 SQIVND (reference sequence). CDR3 bases: TGTGCCAGTAGTATAGGGACACACACTGAAGCTTTCTTT. This gives the protein CASSIGTHTEAFF. Drawing the rest from reference TRBV19 and TRBJ1-1, the complete variable domain is DGGITQSPKYLFRKEGQNVTLSCEQNLNHDAMYWYRQDPGQGLRLIYYSQIVNDFQKGDIAEGYSVSREKKESFPLTVTSAQKNPTAFYLCASSIGTHTEAFFGQGTRLTVV.

V gene TRBV5-1 combines with J gene TRBJ2-7; the D gene is possibly TRBD1 (6 bases). This CDR3 spans 16 amino acids. Germline V gene data show CDR1 as SGHRS and CDR2 as YFSETQ. V was pared by 4 bases and J by 2 bases, with 19 bases between. The CDR3 nucleotides are TGCGCCAGCAGCAACGACAGGCCCCTAAAAACCTACGAGCAGTACTTC. Translating gives CASSNDRPLKTYEQYF.

The chain couples TRBV27 to TRBJ2-3; D call uncertain. Germline assignment: CDR1 MNHEY and CDR2 SMNVEV (reference sequence). The CDR3 consists of 14 residues. The V end lost 0 bases, the J end lost 0 bases, and 4 bases lay between the germline ends. The CDR3, as DNA: TGTGCCAGCAGTTTATCATCTAGCACAGATACGCAGTATTTT. Encoded protein: CASSLSSSTDTQYF.

The J gene is TRBJ2-2, the V gene TRBV5-4; 11 bases align to TRBD2. CDR3 length: 16 residues. Germline V CDR1 and CDR2: SGHNT, YYREEE (reference sequence). The junction had 5 bases not matched to a gene; V was cut back by 3 bases and J by 4 bases. CDR3 sequence (DNA): TGTGCCAGCAGCTCGGGACTAGCGGTACCCACCGGGGAGCTGTTTTTT. Translating it yields CASSSGLAVPTGELFF.

V and J are TRBV5-1 and TRBJ1-3, with 7 nucleotides matching TRBD1. The germline V gene has CDR1 SGHRS and CDR2 YFSETQ. The CDR3 runs 18 residues. V was clipped by 0 bases and J by 0 bases; unmatched bases: 9. CDR3 coding DNA: TGCGCCAGCAGCTTGGAGGGGGTGACAGGGAGCTCTGGAAACACCATATATTTT. This gives the protein CASSLEGVTGSSGNTIYF.

For the CDR3, the DNA is TGTGCCATCAGTGCGGACAGGGCCAACTATGGCTACACCTTC. It specifies CAISADRANYGYTF. The rearrangement uses TRBV10-3 and TRBJ1-2; 8 bases fit TRBD1. This CDR3 is built from 14 residues. Looked up from germline, CDR1 is ENHRY and CDR2 is SYGVKD. Germline trimming cut 4 bases from V and 2 bases from J; bases unmatched to any gene: 3.

The rearrangement joins TRBV28 to TRBJ2-5; TRBD2 agrees at 7 bases. The V gene end was trimmed by 8 bases and the J gene end by 2 bases; junction bases not matched to a gene: 5. Germline V gene data show CDR1 as MDHEN and CDR2 as SYDVKM. This CDR3 has 13 residues. CDR3 bases: TGTGCCAGCGAGCGCGGGGGTCAAGAGACCCAGTACTTC. This translates into CASERGGQETQYF.

The rearrangement uses TRBV5-1 and TRBJ2-7; 9 nucleotides match TRBD2. The CDR3 length is 15 residues. The ends lost 2 bases at V and 2 bases at J; junction bases unmatched: 5. Germline V lookup: CDR1 SGHRS, CDR2 YFSETQ. The DNA of the CDR3 is TGCGCCAGCAGCTTTCGGCGGGAGGGACCCTACGAGCAGTACTTC. Translation gives CASSFRREGPYEQYF.

The gene calls are TRBV7-8 and TRBJ1-5; D is uncertain. The CDR3 consists of 14 residues. The germline gives CDR1 SGHVS, CDR2 FQNEAQ. V lost 3 bases to trimming and J lost 7 bases, with 13 bases between them. CDR3 loop: CASSFTGSGQPQHF. The CDR3 DNA follows: TGTGCCAGCAGCTTTACGGGGAGCGGGCAGCCCCAGCATTTT.

The chain couples TRBV27 to TRBJ2-7, with TRBD1 identical over 7 bases. V lost 8 bases and J lost 1; bases outside the gene matches: 2. The germline gives CDR1 MNHEY, CDR2 SMNVEV (reference sequence). The CDR3 sequence is 12 residues long. CDR3 sequence: CASGQVSYEQYF. The CDR3 nucleotides read TGTGCCAGCGGACAGGTGTCCTACGAGCAGTACTTC.

This chain connects TRBV19 to TRBJ2-5, with 9 bases matching TRBD1. The V and J ends lost 5 bases and 5 bases, in that order; junction bases with no gene match: 15. Germline CDR1 and CDR2: LNHDA and SQIVND (reference sequence). The CDR3 runs 17 residues. CDR3 in amino acids: CASSPSLGTGFSETQYF. CDR3 bases: TGTGCCAGTAGTCCCTCCTTGGGGACAGGGTTTTCTGAGACCCAGTACTTC.

The V call is TRBV7-9, the J call TRBJ2-3; D is ambiguous. The CDR3 is 15 amino acids. Trimming pared 1 base from V and 0 bases from J, leaving 8 bases between. Germline CDR1 and CDR2: SEHNR and FQNEAQ (reference sequence). In nucleotides, the CDR3 is TGTGCCAGCAGCTTAGTGGCTCTCAGCACAGATACGCAGTATTTT. As protein: CASSLVALSTDTQYF.

CDR3 nucleotides: TGTGCCAGCACGACAGGGTTGGGATACTCTGGGGCCAACGTCCTGACTTTC. It codes for CASTTGLGYSGANVLTF. The chain couples TRBV2 to TRBJ2-6; 7 positions match TRBD1. J lost 0 bases, V lost 7 bases, and 9 bases had no gene match. Per germline, CDR1 SNHLY and CDR2 FYNNEI. This CDR3 contains 17 residues.

The CDR3 coding sequence is TGTGCCAGCAGAGGGACAGGGCCGCCTCAGCCCCAGCATTTT. Its translation is CASRGTGPPQPQHF. The rearrangement links TRBV2 to TRBJ1-5, with TRBD1 matching over 9 bases. The ends lost 6 bases at V and 6 bases at J; junction bases unmatched: 6. CDR3 length: 14 amino acids. Germline values: CDR1 SNHLY, CDR2 FYNNEI.

The chain combines TRBV19 with TRBJ2-7; weak D call: TRBD2 (5 bases). Deletions cut 5 bases from V and 0 bases from J, with 8 bases between. The V gene's germline CDR1 is LNHDA and CDR2 SQIVND (reference sequence). The CDR3 extends over 13 amino acids. The DNA of the CDR3 is TGTGCCAGTAGTTGGAGGAGCTCCTACGAGCAGTACTTC. Protein product: CASSWRSSYEQYF.

The chain is built from TRBV6-1 and TRBJ2-5; a weak D match, TRBD1 (6 bases). The germline V and J ends were trimmed by 2 bases and 4 bases, with 20 bases remaining between them. Per germline, CDR1 MNHNS and CDR2 SASEGT. CDR3 length: 17 amino acids. The CDR3 nucleotides read TGTGCCAGCAGTGAATTGGGGGCAGGGAGAGGGCGAGAGACCCAGTACTTC. Its translation: CASSELGAGRGRETQYF.

The chain combines TRBV19 with TRBJ2-7; 10 bases agree with TRBD1. The V gene end was trimmed by 5 bases and the J gene end by 2 bases; junction bases not matched to a gene: 3. The CDR3 spans 14 residues. Germline V lookup: CDR1 LNHDA, CDR2 SQIVND (reference sequence). This CDR3 is CASSPGQGAYEQYF. CDR3 nucleotides: TGTGCCAGTAGTCCTGGACAGGGGGCCTACGAGCAGTACTTC. Full variable domain (outside the CDR3, taken from reference TRBV19 and TRBJ2-7): DGGITQSPKYLFRKEGQNVTLSCEQNLNHDAMYWYRQDPGQGLRLIYYSQIVNDFQKGDIAEGYSVSREKKESFPLTVTSAQKNPTAFYLCASSPGQGAYEQYFGPGTRLTVT.

V is TRBV4-1 and J is TRBJ1-1, with D possibly being TRBD1 (6 bases). This CDR3 region has 17 residues. The germline V and J ends were trimmed by 1 base and 6 bases, with 21 bases remaining between them. The germline V gene has CDR1 MGHRA and CDR2 YSYEKL. This CDR3 is CASSQAWVQGGRAEAFF. As DNA, the CDR3 is TGCGCCAGCAGCCAAGCGTGGGTACAGGGAGGGAGAGCTGAAGCTTTCTTT.

The V call is TRBV18, the J call TRBJ2-7; D gene ambiguous. V was cut by 0 bases and J by 1 base, with 10 bases left in between. Per the germline V gene, CDR1 is KGHSH and CDR2 is LQKENI. This CDR3 contains 15 residues. DNA for the CDR3: TGTGCCAGCTCACCACCTCGCCAGAAATCCTACGAGCAGTACTTC. It encodes CASSPPRQKSYEQYF.

The chain recombines TRBV27 with TRBJ2-2; 9 bases fit TRBD2. The CDR3 totals 13 residues. Germline loops: CDR1 MNHEY, CDR2 SMNVEV (reference sequence). Germline trimming cut 8 bases from V and 3 bases from J; bases unmatched to any gene: 1. CDR3 sequence: CASGLAHTGELFF. CDR3 bases: TGTGCCAGCGGACTAGCGCACACCGGGGAGCTGTTTTTT.

CDR3 in DNA: TGTGCCAGCAGAACCGGGGGGATGTACGAGCAGTACTTC. Its translation is CASRTGGMYEQYF. The chain has TRBV7-2 and TRBJ2-7, with 7 bases lining up with TRBD2. Germline V gene lookup returns CDR1 SGHTA and CDR2 FQGNSA. V dropped 6 bases and J dropped 4; count of bases not matched to a gene: 6. The CDR3 spans 13 residues.

The chain carries TRBV7-9 and TRBJ2-5; D is ambiguous. Matching the DNA end better, TRBJ2-7 makes the J call doubtful. The CDR3 length is 14 residues. Germline V lookup: CDR1 SEHNR, CDR2 FQNEAQ (reference sequence). DNA of the CDR3: TGTGCCAGCAGCTCCTCCCTTCGCTCCTACGAGCAGTACTTC. Protein: CASSSSLRSYEQYF.

The V call is TRBV2, the J call TRBJ2-7; D might be TRBD2 (5 bases). From germline, CDR1 is SNHLY and CDR2 FYNNEI. V was clipped by 1 base and J by 0 bases, with 13 bases between them. This CDR3 contains 16 residues. The CDR3 here is CASSEDTPSSSYEQYF. The CDR3 bases are TGTGCCAGCAGTGAAGACACTCCTAGCAGCTCCTACGAGCAGTACTTC. Complete variable domain (other parts from reference TRBV2 and TRBJ2-7): EPEVTQTPSHQVTQMGQEVILRCVPISNHLYFYWYRQILGQKVEFLVSFYNNEISEKSEIFDDQFSVERPDGSNFTLKIRSTKLEDSAMYFCASSEDTPSSSYEQYFGPGTRLTVT.

The DNA for the CDR3 is TGTGCCAGCATCGAGCTGGCGGGAGTAAATACGCAGTATTTT. Protein sequence: CASIELAGVNTQYF. This rearrangement joins TRBV6-1 to TRBJ2-3; 7 positions agree with TRBD2. V was clipped by 7 bases and J by 7 bases; unmatched bases: 11. Germline-derived CDR1 and CDR2 are MNHNS and SASEGT. The CDR3 runs 14 residues.

The rearrangement uses TRBV7-2 and TRBJ1-4; D is possibly TRBD1 (5 bases). V was cut by 7 bases and J by 8 bases, with 14 bases left in between. CDR3 length: 13 amino acids. The germline gives CDR1 SGHTA, CDR2 FQGNSA. CDR3 amino acids: CASTPWGAEKLFF. For the CDR3, the DNA is TGTGCCAGCACCCCATGGGGCGCGGAAAAACTGTTTTTT.

The rearrangement joins TRBV28 to TRBJ1-5; 7 bases are shared with TRBD1. The CDR3 is 15 residues long. J was trimmed by 10 bases and V by 7 bases; bases with no gene match: 16. Per the germline V gene, CDR1 is MDHEN and CDR2 is SYDVKM. CDR3 in amino acids: CASTLPPTGVAPQHF. CDR3 DNA: TGTGCCAGCACCCTCCCCCCCACAGGGGTCGCTCCCCAGCATTTT. Combining the CDR3 with reference TRBV28 and TRBJ1-5 gives the whole variable domain DVKVTQSSRYLVKRTGEKVFLECVQDMDHENMFWYRQDPGLGLRLIYFSYDVKMKEKGDIPEGYSVSREKKERFSLILESASTNQTSMYLCASTLPPTGVAPQHFGDGTRLSIL.

The chain employs TRBV30 and TRBJ2-1; unclear D gene. The CDR3 runs 11 residues. CDR1 is GTSNPN, CDR2 SVGIG, per germline (reference sequence). V lost 2 bases to trimming and J lost 9 bases, with 8 bases between them. CDR3 loop: CAWSMLGEQFF. The CDR3 region has the DNA TGTGCCTGGAGTATGCTCGGTGAGCAGTTCTTC.

Details on this clone: The same CDR3 arises from other DNA sequences in this sample as well. This chain connects TRBV2 to TRBJ1-2; 8 bases fit TRBD1. V shed 10 bases and J 6 bases; nucleotides not matched to a gene: 10. Per the germline V gene, CDR1 is SNHLY and CDR2 is FYNNEI. There are 13 residues in the CDR3. Here the CDR3 reads CATGQGLVDGYTF. For the CDR3, the DNA is TGTGCCACAGGACAGGGACTGGTAGATGGCTACACCTTC.